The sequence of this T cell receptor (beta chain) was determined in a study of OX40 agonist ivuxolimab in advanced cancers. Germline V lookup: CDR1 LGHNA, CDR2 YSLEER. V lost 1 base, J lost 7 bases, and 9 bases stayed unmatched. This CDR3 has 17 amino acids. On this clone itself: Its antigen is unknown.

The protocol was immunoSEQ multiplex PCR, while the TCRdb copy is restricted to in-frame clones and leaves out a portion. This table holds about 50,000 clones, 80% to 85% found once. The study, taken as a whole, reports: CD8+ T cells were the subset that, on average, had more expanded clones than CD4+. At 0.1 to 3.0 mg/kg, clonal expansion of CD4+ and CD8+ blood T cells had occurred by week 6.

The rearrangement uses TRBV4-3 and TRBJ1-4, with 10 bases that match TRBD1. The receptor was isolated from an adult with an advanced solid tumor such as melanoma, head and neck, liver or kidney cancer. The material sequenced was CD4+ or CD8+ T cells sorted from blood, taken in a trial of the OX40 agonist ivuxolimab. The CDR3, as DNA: TGCGCCAGCAGCCAAGGACAGGGGGCGCGAAAAGGTGAAAAACTGTTTTTT. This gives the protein CASSQGQGARKGEKLFF.